This entry is about one T cell receptor (beta chain). The antigen is undetermined. The data are from a study of cytomegalovirus exposure and HLA in healthy donors. Per the germline V gene, CDR1 is LGHNT and CDR2 is FRNRAP. The CDR3 spans 13 residues. The germline V and J ends were trimmed by 6 bases and 5 bases, with 11 bases remaining between them. Overall study findings and caveats: There was a cluster of highly shared sequence variants that was likely a sequencing artifact. As a later analysis revealed, most CMV-associated TCR beta chains appeared HLA-restricted. Several of the most significant clusters appeared, in a later analysis, to be linked to common viral pathogens.

PCR was performed using 60 Vbeta and 13 Jbeta primers. Sequenced by immunoSEQ multiplex PCR; TCRdb stores in-frame clones only, minus some. Of under 150,000 clones listed, over 60% are singletons. The rearrangement links TRBV12-5 to TRBJ1-5; perhaps TRBD1 as D (5 bases). This TCR derives from a man aged 35 to 55 in good health and CMV-seronegative. Sequenced sample: PBMCs. The CDR3 nucleotides are TGTGCTAGTGGCTCGGGACTCCATCAGCCCCAGCATTTT. Translated, it gives CASGSGLHQPQHF.